These 2 T cell receptor beta chains were sequenced from one sample in a study of blood T cells in healthy people across ages. A second PCR, run for about 7 to 11 cycles, used a sample-barcoded 5' primer plus a J-beta primer mix. TCRdb itself ran the 5' RACE reads through MiXCR, one entry per CDR3 protein. The profile shows roughly 550,000 distinct CDR3 sequences, 20% to 30% of them singletons. In addition, the sample was reused for a study of T cells of mothers and their children.

Sequenced material: blood. Receptor source: a boy aged 5-17 years in good health.

The chain combines TRBV12-3 or TRBV12-4 with TRBJ2-1; D might be TRBD2 (6 bases). The CDR3 extends over 17 amino acids. With 6 bases removed from V and 6 bases from J, the gap between germline ends came to 24 bases. CDR3 loop: CASSPRSVCGDRNEQFF. The CDR3 coding sequence is TGTGCCAGCAGCCCGCGGTCGGTGTGCGGGGACCGCAATGAGCAGTTCTTC.

The rearrangement joins TRBV5-1 to TRBJ2-3; D perhaps matches TRBD1 (6 bases). Germline CDR1 is SGHRS and CDR2 is YFSETQ. CDR3 size: 14 residues. Deletions cut 0 bases from V and 7 bases from J, with 12 bases between. In DNA form, the CDR3 reads TGCGCCAGCAGCTTGGAGAGGGGGATTAATACGCAGTATTTT. Its translation: CASSLERGINTQYF.